The rows below give T cell receptor beta chains drawn from one sample of a study of T cells in localized non-small cell lung cancer. Sequencing used immunoSEQ multiplex PCR; TCRdb keeps in-frame clones, though not all of them. The table shows about 26,000 clones, with approximately 78% occurring only once. The input for sequencing was peripheral blood, taken before any cancer treatment. The receptors were sampled from a woman between 35 and 70 years old with stage I lung adenocarcinoma. Each CDR3 is given with its conserved first and last residue. Fields, in order: J gene, V gene, clone size, D gene, CDR3 DNA, CDR3 protein. The D gene is left open where the match is weak. Size values are once, few and many counts, or a class for expanded clones, and some rows have none.

j_gene: TRBJ1-2; v_gene: TRBV6-1; abundance: .; d_gene: .; CDR3nt: TGTGCCAGCACAAGTGGGGGCTATGGCTACACCTTC; CDR3aa: CASTSGGYGYTF
j_gene: TRBJ1-3; v_gene: TRBV7-6; abundance: few; d_gene: .; CDR3nt: TGTGCCAGCAGCGTGGACAGATCTGGAAACACCATATATTTT; CDR3aa: CASSVDRSGNTIYF
j_gene: TRBJ2-5; v_gene: TRBV19; abundance: .; d_gene: TRBD2; CDR3nt: TGTGCCAGTAGTATACGGGGACTAGCGGGGGGCGGGGAGACCCAGTACTTC; CDR3aa: CASSIRGLAGGGETQYF
j_gene: TRBJ2-1; v_gene: TRBV19; abundance: .; d_gene: .; CDR3nt: TGTGCCAGTAGTATAGTGGCGGGCTACAATGAGCAGTTCTTC; CDR3aa: CASSIVAGYNEQFF
j_gene: TRBJ1-3; v_gene: TRBV2; abundance: .; d_gene: .; CDR3nt: TGTGCCAGCACCACTGGAAACACCATATATTTT; CDR3aa: CASTTGNTIYF
j_gene: TRBJ2-1; v_gene: TRBV6-6; abundance: .; d_gene: TRBD1; CDR3nt: TGTGCCAGCAGTTCCGGACAGGGCTCTTGGAATGAGCAGTTCTTC; CDR3aa: CASSSGQGSWNEQFF
j_gene: TRBJ1-1; v_gene: TRBV27; abundance: .; d_gene: .; CDR3nt: TGTGCCAGCAGTTTCCGCTCCGGACAAGACGAAGCTTTCTTT; CDR3aa: CASSFRSGQDEAFF
j_gene: TRBJ2-3; v_gene: TRBV5-4; abundance: .; d_gene: .; CDR3nt: TGTGCCAGCGCCACGATTTGGGGTCCCACAGATACGCAGTATTTT; CDR3aa: CASATIWGPTDTQYF
j_gene: TRBJ1-6; v_gene: TRBV6-6; abundance: .; d_gene: TRBD1; CDR3nt: TGTGCCAGCAGTACAGGGGGCACGCATAATTCACCCCTCCACTTT; CDR3aa: CASSTGGTHNSPLHF
j_gene: TRBJ1-1; v_gene: TRBV5-1; abundance: few; d_gene: TRBD1; CDR3nt: TGCGCCAGCAGCGGACAGGGTCTGTCCACTGAAGCTTTCTTT; CDR3aa: CASSGQGLSTEAFF
j_gene: TRBJ1-5; v_gene: TRBV7-8; abundance: .; d_gene: TRBD1; CDR3nt: TGTGCCAGCAGCCCAAGACTAGGCCTTGACAGGGGGCGTGGGAATCAGCCCCAGCATTTT; CDR3aa: CASSPRLGLDRGRGNQPQHF
j_gene: TRBJ2-2; v_gene: TRBV9; abundance: .; d_gene: TRBD1; CDR3nt: TGTGCCAGCAGAAGACAGGGGGCGAACACCGGGGAGCTGTTTTTT; CDR3aa: CASRRQGANTGELFF
j_gene: TRBJ2-2; v_gene: TRBV2; abundance: few; d_gene: .; CDR3nt: TGTGCCAGCGCATGGGCAGCCTACACCGGGGAGCTGTTTTTT; CDR3aa: CASAWAAYTGELFF
j_gene: TRBJ1-2; v_gene: TRBV19; abundance: once; d_gene: .; CDR3nt: TGTGCCAGTAGTCCCACCCCCGCGACGAGGGGCTACACCTTC; CDR3aa: CASSPTPATRGYTF
j_gene: TRBJ2-3; v_gene: TRBV19; abundance: .; d_gene: TRBD2; CDR3nt: TGTGCCAGCGGGACTAGCGGGGGAGATACGCAGTATTTT; CDR3aa: CASGTSGGDTQYF
j_gene: TRBJ2-1; v_gene: TRBV6-6; abundance: .; d_gene: .; CDR3nt: TGTGCCAGCAGTCCGGGGAGCTCCTACAATGAGCAGTTCTTC; CDR3aa: CASSPGSSYNEQFF
j_gene: TRBJ2-6; v_gene: TRBV29-1; abundance: .; d_gene: .; CDR3nt: TGCAGCGTTGCTCCCTCTGGGGCCAACGTCCTGACTTTC; CDR3aa: CSVAPSGANVLTF
j_gene: TRBJ2-3; v_gene: TRBV18; abundance: .; d_gene: TRBD1; CDR3nt: TGTGCCAGCTCGCCCGGGACAGGGGCACTTGATACGCAGTATTTT; CDR3aa: CASSPGTGALDTQYF
j_gene: TRBJ1-1; v_gene: TRBV11-2; abundance: once; d_gene: .; CDR3nt: TGTGCCAGCAGCTTCTGGGGCTCGAACACTGAAGCTTTCTTT; CDR3aa: CASSFWGSNTEAFF
j_gene: TRBJ2-3; v_gene: TRBV4-1; abundance: .; d_gene: .; CDR3nt: TGCGCCAGCAGCCAAGATCTACAGGGACCAGATACGCAGTATTTT; CDR3aa: CASSQDLQGPDTQYF
j_gene: TRBJ2-5; v_gene: TRBV27; abundance: .; d_gene: .; CDR3nt: TGTGCCAGCAGTTCCGGGACCCCCGCCCCTATCCAAGAGACCCAGTACTTC; CDR3aa: CASSSGTPAPIQETQYF
j_gene: TRBJ2-1; v_gene: TRBV7-2; abundance: .; d_gene: .; CDR3nt: TGTGCCAGCAGCTCAAGACAGGGAGGAAATGAGCAGTTCTTC; CDR3aa: CASSSRQGGNEQFF
j_gene: TRBJ1-6; v_gene: TRBV7-9; abundance: .; d_gene: .; CDR3nt: TGTGCCAGCAGCTTAACAGGAGATTCACCCCTCCACTTT; CDR3aa: CASSLTGDSPLHF
j_gene: TRBJ1-1; v_gene: TRBV6-6; abundance: once; d_gene: .; CDR3nt: TGTGCCAGCAGTTACCCGGAAAGGACGGCGAACACTGAAGCTTTCTTT; CDR3aa: CASSYPERTANTEAFF
j_gene: TRBJ2-2; v_gene: TRBV11-3; abundance: .; d_gene: .; CDR3nt: TGTGCCAGCAGCCACATGAATTCCGGGGAGCTGTTTTTT; CDR3aa: CASSHMNSGELFF
j_gene: TRBJ2-7; v_gene: TRBV10-2; abundance: .; d_gene: .; CDR3nt: TGCGCCAGCAGTGAGTCGTATCTGGGGGAGGAGCAGTACTTC; CDR3aa: CASSESYLGEEQYF
j_gene: TRBJ2-4; v_gene: TRBV4-3; abundance: .; d_gene: TRBD1; CDR3nt: TGCGCCAGCAGCCTAGAGACAGGGGAAGGAGACATTCAGTACTTC; CDR3aa: CASSLETGEGDIQYF
j_gene: TRBJ1-1; v_gene: TRBV6-1; abundance: few; d_gene: .; CDR3nt: TGTGCCAGCAGTGAAGCGGAGACAGGTGCCCGGAACACTGAAGCTTTCTTT; CDR3aa: CASSEAETGARNTEAFF
j_gene: TRBJ1-6; v_gene: TRBV4-3; abundance: once; d_gene: .; CDR3nt: TGCGCCAGCAGCCGGCAGAAGATTTCACCCCTCCACTTT; CDR3aa: CASSRQKISPLHF
j_gene: TRBJ2-7; v_gene: TRBV10-3; abundance: once; d_gene: .; CDR3nt: TGTGCCATCAGCAGTGGTGGGAGCTCCTACGAGCAGTACTTC; CDR3aa: CAISSGGSSYEQYF
j_gene: TRBJ1-5; v_gene: TRBV29-1; abundance: .; d_gene: .; CDR3nt: TGCAGCGTTGAACTTGGAGTGAATCAGCCCCAGCATTTT; CDR3aa: CSVELGVNQPQHF
j_gene: TRBJ1-6; v_gene: TRBV12-5; abundance: .; d_gene: .; CDR3nt: TGTGCTAGTGGCACAAGTCCCCTACCTTCATATTCACCCCTCCACTTT; CDR3aa: CASGTSPLPSYSPLHF
j_gene: TRBJ2-5; v_gene: TRBV27; abundance: .; d_gene: .; CDR3nt: TGTGCCAGCAGTTTACGCACTCAAGAGACCCAGTACTTC; CDR3aa: CASSLRTQETQYF
j_gene: TRBJ1-2; v_gene: TRBV7-9; abundance: .; d_gene: .; CDR3nt: TGTGCCAGCAGCTTAGAACCGGAAAACTATGGCTACACCTTC; CDR3aa: CASSLEPENYGYTF
j_gene: TRBJ2-3; v_gene: TRBV28; abundance: .; d_gene: TRBD2; CDR3nt: TGTGCCAGCAGTGACGTCGGGGGGACAGATACGCAGTATTTT; CDR3aa: CASSDVGGTDTQYF
j_gene: TRBJ2-3; v_gene: TRBV7-2; abundance: .; d_gene: TRBD2; CDR3nt: TGTGCCAGTTTACGGGGGGGCGGGACAGATACGCAGTATTTT; CDR3aa: CASLRGGGTDTQYF
j_gene: TRBJ1-3; v_gene: TRBV7-2; abundance: .; d_gene: TRBD1; CDR3nt: TGTGCCAGCAGCCGAGGACAGGGAGGAAACACCATATATTTT; CDR3aa: CASSRGQGGNTIYF